Only a few counts were recorded for the clone carrying this T cell receptor beta chain. Looked up from germline, CDR1 is DFQATT and CDR2 is SNEGSKA (reference sequence). The CDR3 is made up of 13 amino acids. The V gene lost 5 bases and the J gene lost 1 base, with 11 bases spanning the gap. These data originate in a study of blood T cells in healthy people across ages. Researchers report isolating at least 6 million PBMCs per sample. For the second PCR, which ran for roughly 6 to 11 cycles, a sample-barcoded 5' primer and a J-beta primer mix were used. In TCRdb, the 5' RACE reads were re-called with MiXCR into one record per CDR3 protein. The sample lists about 800,000 distinct CDR3 sequences, about three fifths occurring once.

This chain links TRBV20-1 with TRBJ2-5, with D uncertain. This TCR derives from a man younger than 45 in good health. Sequenced sample: blood. CDR3 amino acids: CSASGRFQETQYF. In DNA form, the CDR3 reads TGCAGTGCTTCGGGTAGATTCCAAGAGACCCAGTACTTC.